One sample yielded the 15 T cell receptor beta chains listed below, sequenced in a study of blood T cell repertoires in COVID-19. Assay used: immunoSEQ multiplex PCR; TCRdb lists only in-frame clones, some missing. The repertoire holds 85,000 to 120,000 clones, about 87% seen once, with about 3% in the top ten. Sequencing used peripheral blood. These receptors were obtained from a man over 45 with active or convalescent COVID-19.

The chain couples TRBV6-5 to TRBJ2-1, with D maybe TRBD2 (6 bases). Looked up from germline, CDR1 is MNHEY and CDR2 is SVGAGI. Deletions cut 6 bases from V and 2 bases from J, with 14 bases between. CDR3 length equals 15 residues. For the CDR3, the DNA is TGTGCCAGCAGGGTATCGGGGGATACCTACAATGAGCAGTTCTTC. Translating gives CASRVSGDTYNEQFF.

This clone has a handful of counts. The V and J genes are TRBV11-2 and TRBJ1-2; 8 bases are shared with TRBD1. In germline, CDR1 is SGHAT, CDR2 FQNNGV. V lost 0 bases and J lost 7; bases outside the gene matches: 7. The CDR3 is made up of 15 amino acids. The CDR3 DNA sequence: TGTGCCAGCAGCTTAGATCTAGGCAGGGGGCCTGGCTACACCTTC. This sequence encodes CASSLDLGRGPGYTF. The variable domain in full, with the rest retrieved from reference TRBV11-2 and TRBJ1-2, is EAGVAQSPRYKIIEKRQSVAFWCNPISGHATLYWYQQILGQGPKLLIQFQNNGVVDDSQLPKDRFSAERLKGVDSTLKIQPAKLEDSAVYLCASSLDLGRGPGYTFGSGTRLTVV.

This clone was detected only once. This chain connects TRBV6-5 to TRBJ1-2, with D hard to call. V was trimmed by 0 bases and J by 3 bases, leaving 8 bases between them. Germline V gene lookup returns CDR1 MNHEY and CDR2 SVGAGI. This CDR3 is built from 14 residues. The CDR3 loop reads CASSYSGEDYGYTF. For the CDR3, the DNA is TGTGCCAGCAGTTACTCCGGGGAAGACTATGGCTACACCTTC.

Written as DNA, the CDR3 is TGTGCCAGCAGCTTAACAGGGATGGTTTCACCCCTCCACTTT. It translates to CASSLTGMVSPLHF. V and J are TRBV7-2 and TRBJ1-6, with D possibly TRBD1 on 6 matching bases. Germline values: CDR1 SGHTA, CDR2 FQGNSA. The CDR3 runs 14 residues. V lost 2 bases and J 9 bases, leaving 11 bases between the germline ends.

The genes are TRBV7-2 and TRBJ2-1; a weak D match, TRBD2 (7 bases). The germline gives CDR1 SGHTA, CDR2 FQGNSA. The CDR3 spans 14 residues. V was cut by 3 bases and J by 7 bases, with 13 bases left in between. The CDR3 coding sequence is TGTGCCAGCAGCTTTGGGGGGGCCGGTAATGAGCAGTTCTTC. Translation gives CASSFGGAGNEQFF.

The chain recombines TRBV19 with TRBJ2-5; TRBD2 matches 7 bases. This CDR3 region has 14 residues. After removal of 3 bases from V and 4 bases from J, the junction contained 5 bases not matched to a gene. The germline gives CDR1 LNHDA, CDR2 SQIVND (reference sequence). The CDR3 loop reads CASSMGLAVETQYF. The CDR3 DNA reads TGTGCCAGTAGTATGGGGCTAGCGGTAGAGACCCAGTACTTC. Full variable domain (missing parts from reference TRBV19 and TRBJ2-5): DGGITQSPKYLFRKEGQNVTLSCEQNLNHDAMYWYRQDPGQGLRLIYYSQIVNDFQKGDIAEGYSVSREKKESFPLTVTSAQKNPTAFYLCASSMGLAVETQYFGPGTRLLVL.

This rearrangement joins TRBV4-2 to TRBJ2-1, with 10 bases lining up with TRBD2. Germline CDR1 is LGHNA and CDR2 is YNFKEQ. Trimming at V came to 0 bases and at J to 7 bases, leaving 9 bases not matched to a gene. The CDR3 loop spans 17 amino acids. CDR3 DNA sequence: TGTGCCAGCAGCCAAGATCCCAGCGGGGGGGCCAGGAATGAGCAGTTCTTC. Protein sequence: CASSQDPSGGARNEQFF.

This rearrangement joins TRBV18 to TRBJ1-4; TRBD1 matches 9 bases. J lost 8 bases, V lost 6 bases, and 13 bases had no gene match. Germline loops: CDR1 KGHSH, CDR2 LQKENI. CDR3 length equals 16 residues. CDR3 in amino acids: CASSPGQGRGTEKLFF. CDR3 coding DNA: TGTGCCAGCTCGCCGGGACAGGGTCGTGGGACCGAAAAACTGTTTTTT.

In this sample, this clone turned up once. J is TRBJ1-2 and V is TRBV3-1 (or the pseudogene TRBV3-2), with TRBD1 matching 9 bases. The ends lost 8 bases at V and 8 bases at J; junction bases unmatched: 9. Per germline, CDR1 LGHDT and CDR2 YNNKEL (reference sequence). The CDR3 totals 13 residues. In DNA form, the CDR3 reads TGTGCCAGCGGGGGACAGGGAGAAAGGGGCTACACCTTC. This codes for CASGGQGERGYTF.

This clone has a single count. This chain uses TRBV3-1 (or the pseudogene TRBV3-2) with TRBJ2-5; TRBD2 matches 7 bases. The CDR3 loop spans 14 amino acids. After removal of 4 bases from V and 2 bases from J, the junction contained 4 bases not matched to a gene. Per the germline V gene, CDR1 is LGHDT and CDR2 is YNNKEL (reference sequence). CDR3 nucleotide sequence: TGTGCCAGCAGCCCTCCGGGACTACAAGAGACCCAGTACTTC. Protein product: CASSPPGLQETQYF.

The chain recombines TRBV9 with TRBJ2-2, with D tentatively TRBD2 (5 bases). Germline V gives CDR1 SGDLS, CDR2 YYNGEE. V was pared by 6 bases and J by 7 bases, with 13 bases between. CDR3 length: 13 amino acids. CDR3 DNA: TGTGCCAGCACCCTAAGCGGTGGCGGGGAGCTGTTTTTT. It specifies CASTLSGGGELFF. Full variable domain (missing parts from reference TRBV9 and TRBJ2-2): DSGVTQTPKHLITATGQRVTLRCSPRSGDLSVYWYQQSLDQGLQFLIQYYNGEERAKGNILERFSAQQFPDLHSELNLSSLELGDSALYFCASTLSGGGELFFGEGSRLTVL.

The rearrangement links TRBV5-1 to TRBJ1-1; D is ambiguous. Germline values: CDR1 SGHRS, CDR2 YFSETQ. This CDR3 comprises 17 residues. V lost 0 bases and J 0 bases, leaving 15 bases between the germline ends. CDR3 residues: CASSLGGVVGLNTEAFF. The CDR3 coding sequence is TGCGCCAGCAGCTTGGGCGGGGTCGTGGGGTTGAACACTGAAGCTTTCTTT.

This clone came up once. This rearrangement joins TRBV10-3 to TRBJ1-1, with 7 bases that match TRBD1. The germline V gene encodes CDR1 ENHRY and CDR2 SYGVKD. Trimming at V came to 6 bases and at J to 4 bases, leaving 8 bases not matched to a gene. The CDR3 is 14 amino acids. In DNA form, the CDR3 reads TGTGCCATCAGGGCACAGGGGTTGAGCACTGAAGCTTTCTTT. It yields the protein CAIRAQGLSTEAFF.

The chain joins TRBV6-5 to TRBJ2-2; the match to TRBD1 covers 9 bases. J gave up 5 bases and V 8 bases, and 6 bases lay outside the gene matches. There are 14 residues in the CDR3. Looked up from germline, CDR1 is MNHEY and CDR2 is SVGAGI. For the CDR3, the DNA is TGTGCCAGCGGTCCGACAGGGGGGACCGGGGAGCTGTTTTTT. Amino acid sequence: CASGPTGGTGELFF.

The rearrangement links TRBV7-2 to TRBJ2-7; D gene ambiguous. CDR3 length: 15 amino acids. The V and J ends lost 1 base and 2 bases respectively, with 12 bases between them. Germline V gene lookup returns CDR1 SGHTA and CDR2 FQGNSA. CDR3 protein: CASSLDTNNAYEQYF. CDR3 nucleotides: TGTGCCAGCAGCTTAGATACCAACAACGCCTACGAGCAGTACTTC.